This TCR beta chain was observed in a study of regulatory T cells in long-lasting Graves disease (dated by TCRdb to the early 2020s). General notes on the study: Patients with newly diagnosed Graves' disease had been on antithyroid drugs for under 3 months. This study used TCR sequencing and RNA sequencing of peripheral blood to compare persistent Graves' disease patients against newly diagnosed Graves' disease patients. The study was registered as a clinical trial and conducted in China. A total of roughly 33 samples underwent TCR sequencing: about 13 from persistent and approximately 20 from newly diagnosed Graves' disease patients.

Points on this clonotype: The specificity of this receptor is unknown. Per-base qualities were not stored, and no clone one base away is much larger.

Results the study describes overall, beyond this receptor: Only the TCR beta chain was sequenced and analyzed. The authors acknowledged the small sample size as a limitation that may reduce accuracy. Compared with newly diagnosed patients, persistent Graves' disease patients had lower TCR Shannon entropy and fewer highly expanded clones, which suggests clonal expansion. A larger number of public clonotypes was shared among persistent patients (around 3,000) than among newly diagnosed patients (around 890). Only peripheral blood was studied, because thyroid tissue, the primary lesion, was inaccessible.

Library generation was performed with multiplex PCR. The reads were generated on an Illumina HiSeq 4000. iRepertoire HTBI primers and Arm-PCR amplification of CDR3 regions were used to construct TCR beta libraries. Gel purification was performed on PCR products prior to sequencing. Concerning the study's data processing: Gene usage analysis of CDR3 amino acid clonotypes relied on the roughly 60 TRBV and 15 or so TRBJ segments identified across samples. Filtered high-quality paired reads were merged into contigs using COPE and FqMerger. BLAST was used to align contigs to the IMGT TRBV, TRBD and TRBJ reference genes, and CDR3 was defined following IMGT. Clonotypes above 0.1% frequency were classified as highly expanded clones. Shannon entropy was used to measure repertoire diversity, and the Gini coefficient was used to measure V-J evenness. Public clonotypes were defined as clonotypes shared by more than one individual. In TCRdb, the public reads were trimmed at Q25 with fastp and aligned with MiXCR, with productive beta chains retained. Each CDR3 protein gets just one entry, which takes the most common genes and DNA from the rows behind it. It is TCRdb's table, rather than the study itself, that gives the V and J calls and clone size. A total of over 500,000 distinct CDR3 sequences appear in this sample, around 15% of them only once. The ten biggest clones cover around a sixth of the sample.

According to the study, the label for this sample's time point signals: newly diagnosed GD, antithyroid drugs for less than 3 months. For both TCR sequencing and RNA sequencing, RNA was extracted from PBMCs using TRIzol. The diagnosis of Graves' disease followed American Thyroid Association guidelines. Patients for the study were recruited at an endocrinology department in Xi'an, China. From each patient, 7.5 to 10 milliliters of peripheral blood was collected into an EDTA anticoagulant tube. Ficoll Paque Plus density gradient separation was used to isolate PBMCs, and no further T cell sorting was performed. An Agilent 2100 Bioanalyzer and agarose gel were used to check RNA quality, while a NanoDrop 2000 measured RNA concentration. In addition, the sample was reused for a study of T cells in Graves' hyperthyroidism and ophthalmopathy. The second paper states: A patient counted as having stable Graves' hyperthyroidism if no progression to ophthalmopathy occurred over 18 months of follow-up. Hyperthyroidism patients were newly diagnosed, had a disease duration of under 2 months, and were aged 18 to 65 years. Exclusion was applied to patients with uncontrolled infections, other autoimmune diseases, pregnancy or lactation. Diagnoses were based on clinical symptoms, serum thyroxine and TRAb, thyroid ultrasound and orbital computed tomography. For the first round of RT-PCR on the TCR CDR3, the HTBI primer set was used together with the Qiagen OneStep RT-PCR kit. Most expanded thyroid clonotypes (frequency above 0.001) were also detected in blood, a finding suggesting that blood repertoires may reflect thyroid immune responses. Ophthalmopathy was separated from stable hyperthyroidism by a 13 V-J signature model, with 85% to 90% sensitivity and around 81% specificity obtained in cross-validation and 80%/75% obtained in testing. In validation, the model predicted progression to ophthalmopathy a median of around 6.5 months before onset, with approximately 70% sensitivity and 72.22% specificity. A discovery cohort of about a hundred patients, roughly 45 with Graves' ophthalmopathy and under 60 with stable Graves' hyperthyroidism, was used to find distinguishing TCR V-J signatures. An independent validation cohort of under 20 hyperthyroidism patients and 17 patients who later progressed to ophthalmopathy tested prospective prediction of ophthalmopathy. The approximately 100 discovery patients were randomly split 7:3 into training and test sets. The study also compared thyroid tissue and blood T-cell repertoires from roughly 6 Graves' hyperthyroidism patients. Once sampling was done, hyperthyroidism patients were given methimazole at a starting dose of 30 mg daily, whereas ophthalmopathy patients were given high-dose intravenous methylprednisolone. The libraries were constructed in a second round of multiplex PCR and then size-selected and purified. Libraries were sequenced paired-end with 100 bp reads on an Illumina HiSeq2000. SOAPnuke was used to process the raw data, throwing out any read that contained adapters or uncalled bases, had a mean Phred below 15, or lacked an exact constant-primer or identifier match. High-quality paired reads were merged using COPE v1.2.5, and each unique nucleotide sequence was defined as a clonotype. Clonotypes were aligned to IMGT TRBV, TRBD and TRBJ reference segments using MiTCR v1.1. Only V-J combinations with frequency above 0.0001, covering 99.2% of repertoires, were analysed. The TCS score was defined as F50 (clonal expansion) divided by E x V (chaos), with BLOSUM62-based TCRdist calculated between CDR3 peptides within each V-J. Welch's t-statistics and random forest reduced around 550 V-J features to 13, which were used in a naive Bayes classifier (R e1071). No statistical method was used to fix the sample size in advance, and group allocation was not hidden from the investigators. According to the paper, TCR Vbeta CDR3 sequencing was carried out on some 140 peripheral blood samples, which came from approximately 43 ophthalmopathy, under 85 hyperthyroidism and approximately 17 progressor patients.

The material was peripheral blood mononuclear cells (PBMCs), obtained at new diagnosis, from a patient treated with antithyroid drugs. This clonotype originated in a woman in her twenties or thirties with Graves disease. Donor details come from another sample of the same person, matched by shared clones.

The CDR3 has the sequence CASSQWTGGLNTEAFF. The DNA sequence reads TGTGCCAGCAGCCAATGGACAGGGGGCTTGAACACTGAAGCTTTCTTT. The sequence is built from TRBV14 and TRBJ1-1; TRBD1 aligns with 11 central bases. For this chain, trimming is 2 bases at the V end and 0 bases at the J end, and the number of junction bases without a gene match is 2. The cysteine opens and the phenylalanine closes a CDR3 of 16 amino acids. CDR3 DNA only is kept here, 48 bases in frame from base 1. CDR1 and CDR2 were assigned from the germline V gene as SGHDN and FVKESK.